This TCR beta chain was sequenced during a study of blood T cells in healthy people across ages. Alongside a J-beta primer mix, a sample-barcoded 5' primer served in a second PCR lasting about 7 to 11 cycles. TCRdb fed the 5' RACE reads into MiXCR, producing one record per CDR3 protein. This sample carries over a million distinct CDR3 sequences, 20% to 25% of them seen once, and the ten largest clones take about 0.69%. Germline CDR1 and CDR2: SGHDN and FVKESK. The CDR3 extends over 14 amino acids. Trimming cost V 3 bases and J 4 bases, with 12 bases left between them. Those donating, healthy Caucasian individuals from Russia, were aged roughly 6 to 95. This sample was also put to use in a study of T cells of mothers and their children.

Sequencing was performed on blood. J is TRBJ2-5 and V is TRBV14; TRBD2 is a possible D gene (5 bases). The source is a girl aged 2 to 10 in good health. The CDR3, as DNA: TGTGCCAGCAGCCACGATTGGGGAGCAGAGACCCAGTACTTC. This gives the protein CASSHDWGAETQYF.